The 8 T cell receptor beta chains presented below share a single source sample, sequenced in a study of T cells in narcolepsy. TCRdb's table, derived via immunoSEQ multiplex PCR, lists solely in-frame clones and lacks some. This table has some 25,000 clones, roughly 62% appearing once. The source material was memory (CD45RA-) CD4+ T cells from blood. The source of these receptors is a human donor in good health.

This clone is classed as medium-sized. The rearrangement joins TRBV4-3 to TRBJ1-2; TRBD1 matches 8 bases. The CDR3 contains 16 residues. Per the germline V gene, CDR1 is LGHNA and CDR2 is YSLEER. V lost 1 base to trimming and J lost 8 bases; unmatched junction nucleotides: 12. The CDR3 is CASSQGWTGMLRGYTF. The CDR3 nucleotides are TGCGCCAGCAGCCAAGGATGGACAGGGATGTTGCGCGGCTACACCTTC.

The chain has TRBV18 and TRBJ1-4; D not resolved. The germline V gene encodes CDR1 KGHSH and CDR2 LQKENI. V lost 2 bases, J lost 0 bases, and 7 bases lay in between. The CDR3 runs 15 residues. CDR3 DNA: TGTGCCAGCTCACCAACAGCAGCAACTAATGAAAAACTGTTTTTT. Its protein product is CASSPTAATNEKLFF.

The chain joins TRBV5-1 to TRBJ2-1; TRBD2 might be the D (5 bases). Trimming took 1 base from V and 4 from J, leaving 15 bases between them. The CDR3 is made up of 16 amino acids. Germline CDR1 reads SGHRS; CDR2 reads YFSETQ. The chain's CDR3 is CASSLPVLGSYNEQFF. The CDR3, as DNA: TGCGCCAGCAGCTTGCCCGTACTGGGGAGTTACAATGAGCAGTTCTTC. The full variable domain, completed using reference TRBV5-1 and TRBJ2-1, is KAGVTQTPRYLIKTRGQQVTLSCSPISGHRSVSWYQQTPGQGLQFLFEYFSETQRNKGNFPGRFSGRQFSNSRSEMNVSTLELGDSALYLCASSLPVLGSYNEQFFGPGTRLTVL.

This chain uses TRBV28 with TRBJ2-5; TRBD2 matches 7 bases. CDR3 size: 13 residues. CDR1 and CDR2 from the germline V gene are MDHEN and SYDVKM. J lost 2 bases, V lost 6 bases, and 3 bases had no gene match. The DNA of the CDR3 is TGTGCCAGCAGGGGACTACCTCAAGAGACCCAGTACTTC. This gives the protein CASRGLPQETQYF.

The V call is TRBV27, the J call TRBJ1-5; D is possibly TRBD1 (5 bases). V was pared by 0 bases and J by 2 bases, with 11 bases between. The germline CDR1 and CDR2 sequences are MNHEY and SMNVEV (reference sequence). This CDR3 is 16 amino acids long. The CDR3 DNA reads TGTGCCAGCAGTTTATCCGGGGCGGTCGGCAATCAGCCCCAGCATTTT. The encoded protein is CASSLSGAVGNQPQHF.

The chain joins TRBV19 to TRBJ1-1; 7 bases agree with TRBD1. Germline assignment: CDR1 LNHDA and CDR2 SQIVND (reference sequence). V dropped 4 bases and J dropped 0; count of bases not matched to a gene: 5. The CDR3 covers 15 residues. CDR3 residues: CASSNSGGVNTEAFF. The CDR3 nucleotides read TGTGCCAGTAGTAACTCAGGGGGGGTGAACACTGAAGCTTTCTTT.

Regarding this clone: The sample carries other DNA sequences with the same CDR3. The genes are TRBV28 and TRBJ2-4, with a weak D call TRBD2 (5 bases). V was clipped by 3 bases and J by 6 bases, with 6 bases between them. This CDR3 comprises 12 residues. Germline CDR1 and CDR2: MDHEN and SYDVKM. In DNA, the CDR3 is TGTGCCAGCAGTTTCCGGGGAAACATTCAGTACTTC. Protein sequence: CASSFRGNIQYF.

The V call is TRBV14, the J call TRBJ2-7; D ambiguous. V dropped 3 bases and J dropped 3 bases, with 6 bases sitting between them. From germline, CDR1 is SGHDN and CDR2 FVKESK. The CDR3 covers 12 residues. The DNA of the CDR3 is TGTGCCAGCAGCCAGGACGGCTACGAGCAGTACTTC. Protein product: CASSQDGYEQYF.